The clone carrying this T cell receptor beta chain was seen once. CDR3 length: 18 residues. Looked up from germline, CDR1 is LGHNA and CDR2 is YSLEER. V gave up 0 bases and J gave up 1 base, with 15 bases separating them. This sample was taken from a study of T cell responses to AZD1222 COVID-19 vaccine. Assay used: immunoSEQ multiplex PCR; TCRdb lists only in-frame clones, some missing. The data show under 150,000 clones, roughly 82% seen once. The rearrangement links TRBV4-3 to TRBJ2-2; D is undetermined. Sequences were derived from peripheral blood, sampled 28 days after the second AZD1222 dose. The TCR originated in an adult who received the AZD1222 COVID-19 vaccine. CDR3 nucleotide sequence: TGCGCCAGCAGCCAAGAAGACACGGCAGCAGTGAACACCGGGGAGCTGTTTTTT. Its protein product is CASSQEDTAAVNTGELFF.